This section outlines one T cell receptor beta chain sequence together with its context. It lacks a known antigen. No per-base quality is available; no much larger clone lies one base away. TCRbeta CDR3 regions were amplified from genomic DNA by means of the immunoSEQ Assay, a bias-controlled multiplex PCR. The study's own analysis went as follows. The number of nucleated cells in each sample was estimated from the amplification of reference gene primers within the assay. Sequence reads were collapsed and filtered to measure the absolute abundance of every unique TCRbeta CDR3 rearrangement. For each sample, productive Simpson clonality was calculated as the square root of Simpson's diversity index across productive rearrangements. TCRdb retrieved this table from immuneACCESS and kept in-frame rearrangements only. Not all clones are present; in checked studies, unresolved V genes account for under half, and no reason is known for the remainder. Clone size and the V and J calls come from that table; the DNA yielded D and trimming. This sample has roughly 230,000 clones in its table, and 65% to 85% of those were observed once. The ten top clones hold around 25% of the sample.

The record originates from a study of blood T cell repertoires in COVID-19 (dated by TCRdb to the early 2020s). For the wider study: Collaborator samples came from the United States, Italy and Spain and covered acute and convalescent phases of COVID-19. The material from the prospective study consisted of cDNA or gDNA derived from T cells, B-cell-depleted T cells, or PBMCs. The dataset comprised deeply sampled blood TCRbeta repertoires from subjects exposed to, actively infected with, or recovered from COVID-19. The repertoires were released in a freely available public database intended as a resource for research on the immune response to SARS-CoV-2. The samples were drawn from two sources: the first 160 participants of the ongoing ImmuneRACE study, and 950 to 1,500 subjects contributed by 6 global collaborators. Nearly every sample came with metadata listing a de-identified subject ID, COVID-19 status, age in years and sex. Where available, HLA class I and class II types were obtained from metadata supplied by the sample provider rather than from assay-based typing. Overall study results and their limits: The quantity of clinical and demographic metadata differed by source and by participant and was supplied without curation.

Collaborating institutions collected whole blood in K2EDTA tubes following their own protocols. Collaborator samples were shipped for TCRbeta analysis as frozen whole blood, isolated PBMCs, or DNA extracted from either sample type. CDR1 and CDR2 were assigned from the germline V gene as LGHNA and YSLEER. At the junction V is shortened by 3 bases and J by 0 bases, with 11 bases in between. There are 15 amino acids in the CDR3, from cysteine to phenylalanine inclusive. Kept here is only the CDR3 DNA, which spans 45 bases and is read in frame from base 1. The clonotype was recovered from a man aged 35 to 55 with acute or convalescent COVID-19. The chain is encoded by TRBV4-3 joined to TRBJ1-1; the D gene is perhaps TRBD1, on 6 matching bases. Input material: peripheral blood. In nucleotides, the sequence is TGCGCCAGCAGCCAGGGGGGGCCTATGAACACTGAAGCTTTCTTT. Translation gives CASSQGGPMNTEAFF.